The next 26 T cell receptor beta chains were all read from a single sample in a study of T cell changes during pregnancy in multiple sclerosis (dated by TCRdb to about 2019). Preparation of the library involved the immunoSEQ multiplex PCR assay. TCRdb mirrors the immuneACCESS table, restricted to in-frame sequences. Some clones are absent from its copies; in checked studies, under half trace to an unresolved V gene, and the reason for the others is unknown. Across this sample there are around 100,000 clones, with around 92% seen only once. The ten largest clonotypes hold 3% to 3.5% of the sample. The sample consisted of peripheral blood, taken in the second trimester of pregnancy. Receptors originate from a female donor with multiple sclerosis, enrolled in a pregnancy study.

The V gene is TRBV2, the J gene TRBJ2-7; a weak D match, TRBD1 (5 bases). Germline CDR1 is SNHLY and CDR2 is FYNNEI. The CDR3 length is 14 residues. V was clipped by 1 base and J by 2 bases, with 9 bases between them. CDR3 coding DNA: TGTGCCAGCAGTGAAGATACAGGTGCCTACGAGCAGTACTTC. It encodes CASSEDTGAYEQYF.

The chain carries TRBV7-8 and TRBJ2-7; D is unresolved. The germline CDR1 and CDR2 sequences are SGHVS and FQNEAQ. This CDR3 region has 12 residues. The V and J ends lost 0 bases and 5 bases respectively, with 5 bases between them. In nucleotides, the CDR3 is TGTGCCAGCAGCTTAGCGAAGCACGAGCAGTACTTC. It specifies CASSLAKHEQYF.

The chain links TRBV5-1 to TRBJ2-5; possible D gene TRBD1, 6 bases. This CDR3 comprises 14 residues. Germline loops: CDR1 SGHRS, CDR2 YFSETQ. The V gene lost 4 bases and the J gene lost 2 bases, with 12 bases spanning the gap. The CDR3 loop reads CASSPGHHQETQYF. DNA for the CDR3: TGCGCCAGCAGCCCGGGACATCATCAAGAGACCCAGTACTTC. The variable domain in full, completed from reference TRBV5-1 and TRBJ2-5, reads KAGVTQTPRYLIKTRGQQVTLSCSPISGHRSVSWYQQTPGQGLQFLFEYFSETQRNKGNFPGRFSGRQFSNSRSEMNVSTLELGDSALYLCASSPGHHQETQYFGPGTRLLVL.

V and J are TRBV2 and TRBJ2-1; no reliable D call. This CDR3 is 14 amino acids long. Germline V gene lookup returns CDR1 SNHLY and CDR2 FYNNEI. The V end was cut by 3 bases, the J end by 1 base, with 7 bases between. CDR3 in amino acids: CASSEVSSYNEQFF. CDR3 nucleotide sequence: TGTGCCAGCAGTGAGGTTAGTTCCTACAATGAGCAGTTCTTC.

This chain joins TRBV29-1 and TRBJ1-5, with a weak D call TRBD1 (6 bases). This CDR3 has 15 amino acids. The germline CDR1 and CDR2 sequences are SQVTM and ANQGSEA. Trimming pared 6 bases from V and 0 bases from J, leaving 15 bases between. CDR3 DNA: TGCAGCGTCTCAGGGGCGGGGGATAGCAATCAGCCCCAGCATTTT. Encoded protein: CSVSGAGDSNQPQHF. The whole variable domain, filled in from reference TRBV29-1 and TRBJ1-5, reads SAVISQKPSRDICQRGTSLTIQCQVDSQVTMMFWYRQQPGQSLTLIATANQGSEATYESGFVIDKFPISRPNLTFSTLTVSNMSPEDSSIYLCSVSGAGDSNQPQHFGDGTRLSIL.

The V gene is TRBV28, the J gene TRBJ1-2; 8 bases line up with TRBD1. In germline, CDR1 is MDHEN, CDR2 SYDVKM. The V gene end was trimmed by 7 bases and the J gene end by 5 bases; junction bases not matched to a gene: 12. The CDR3 is 15 amino acids. DNA of the CDR3: TGTGCCAGCAAGCTCCCAGGGGGCTACGGGTATGGCTACACCTTC. Translated: CASKLPGGYGYGYTF.

The V and J genes are TRBV5-4 and TRBJ1-3; D possibly corresponds to TRBD1 (6 bases). Trimming cost V 6 bases and J 2 bases, with 9 bases left between them. The germline CDR1 and CDR2 sequences are SGHNT and YYREEE (reference sequence). This CDR3 has 13 residues. CDR3 in DNA: TGTGCCAGCACCCAGGGGACTGGAAACACCATATATTTT. Amino acid sequence: CASTQGTGNTIYF. Drawing the rest from reference TRBV5-4 and TRBJ1-3, the complete variable domain is ETGVTQSPTHLIKTRGQQVTLRCSSQSGHNTVSWYQQALGQGPQFIFQYYREEENGRGNFPPRFSGLQFPNYSSELNVNALELDDSALYLCASTQGTGNTIYFGEGSWLTVV.

The chain recombines TRBV11-1 with TRBJ2-1; 8 nucleotides agree with TRBD1. The CDR3 totals 13 residues. V was pared by 3 bases and J by 9 bases, with 4 bases of the junction left unmatched. CDR1 is SGHAT, CDR2 FQDESV, per germline (reference sequence). The CDR3 sequence: CASSLDRASEQFF. The CDR3 nucleotides read TGTGCCAGCAGCTTGGACAGGGCCTCTGAGCAGTTCTTC.

This clone was detected only a few times. The chain carries TRBV27 and TRBJ2-1; D perhaps matches TRBD2 (6 bases). This CDR3 is built from 11 residues. Germline CDR1 is MNHEY and CDR2 is SMNVEV (reference sequence). V was shortened by 2 bases and J by 14 bases, with 10 bases between the two germline ends. DNA for the CDR3: TGTGCCAGCAGTTTAGGCAGGGAGGAGTTCTTC. This translates into CASSLGREEFF.

The gene calls are TRBV28 and TRBJ1-5; D might be TRBD1 (5 bases). Germline V gives CDR1 MDHEN, CDR2 SYDVKM. The ends were cut back, 3 bases at V and 6 bases at J, with 15 bases in the middle. This CDR3 region has 15 residues. This chain's CDR3 is CASSFGGSSGQPQHF. CDR3 nucleotides: TGTGCCAGCAGTTTTGGGGGGAGCAGTGGTCAGCCCCAGCATTTT.

The J gene is TRBJ2-1, the V gene TRBV18; TRBD2 aligns across 7 bases. Trimming removed 8 bases from V and 8 bases from J; junction bases left unmatched: 3. Germline V gene sequence: CDR1 KGHSH, CDR2 LQKENI. The CDR3 is made up of 11 amino acids. CDR3 nucleotides: TGTGCCAGCCAGCGGGACTATGAGCAGTTCTTC. It encodes CASQRDYEQFF.

For the CDR3, the DNA is TGTGCCAGCAGTGCCCGAGGGCAGGTCAATCAGCCCCAGCATTTT. Its protein is CASSARGQVNQPQHF. The rearrangement uses TRBV2 and TRBJ1-5; D gene ambiguous. Germline assignment: CDR1 SNHLY and CDR2 FYNNEI. V shed 4 bases and J shed 3 bases, with 13 bases lying between them. The CDR3 totals 15 residues.

This sequence joins TRBV6-5 and TRBJ1-1; 7 nucleotides agree with TRBD1. The length of the CDR3 is 15 residues. Losses at the gene ends were 4 bases for V and 1 base for J; bases not matched to a gene: 6. Germline V gives CDR1 MNHEY, CDR2 SVGAGI. The CDR3 nucleotides read TGTGCCAGCAGTTTTTGGACAGGTCGGAACACTGAAGCTTTCTTT. Translated: CASSFWTGRNTEAFF.

The gene calls are TRBV27 and TRBJ2-4; 11 positions match TRBD2. This CDR3 is 16 amino acids long. The germline CDR1 and CDR2 sequences are MNHEY and SMNVEV (reference sequence). Trimming removed 4 bases from V and 6 bases from J; junction bases left unmatched: 8. CDR3: CASSSIAGGPRNIQYF. The CDR3 DNA reads TGTGCCAGCAGTTCCATAGCGGGAGGGCCTAGAAACATTCAGTACTTC.

This rearrangement joins TRBV28 to TRBJ1-5; D might be TRBD1 (5 bases). V gave up 2 bases and J gave up 3 bases, with 11 bases separating them. Germline CDR1 MDHEN, CDR2 SYDVKM. The CDR3 is made up of 15 amino acids. CDR3 coding DNA: TGTGCCAGCAGTTTAAGGGGTGGAACCAATCAGCCCCAGCATTTT. This translates into CASSLRGGTNQPQHF.

The CDR3 DNA follows: TGTGCCACCAGCAGACTCGTAGCGGGAGCCACAGATACGCAGTATTTT. Amino acid sequence: CATSRLVAGATDTQYF. V gene TRBV15 combines with J gene TRBJ2-3; 9 bases map to TRBD2. The ends lost 2 bases at V and 2 bases at J; junction bases unmatched: 5. This CDR3 is 16 amino acids long. Per germline, CDR1 LNHNV and CDR2 YYDKDF (reference sequence).

This clone was observed once. This rearrangement joins TRBV5-1 to TRBJ2-7; 8 nucleotides align to TRBD2. The CDR3 runs 15 residues. The germline CDR1 and CDR2 sequences are SGHRS and YFSETQ. Trimming cost V 4 bases and J 2 bases; bases outside gene matches: 8. The DNA for the CDR3 is TGCGCCAGCAGCACCTTAGCGGGACCCCCCTACGAGCAGTACTTC. Translated: CASSTLAGPPYEQYF. Filled out from reference TRBV5-1 and TRBJ2-7, the complete variable domain reads KAGVTQTPRYLIKTRGQQVTLSCSPISGHRSVSWYQQTPGQGLQFLFEYFSETQRNKGNFPGRFSGRQFSNSRSEMNVSTLELGDSALYLCASSTLAGPPYEQYFGPGTRLTVT.

The chain combines TRBV7-2 with TRBJ1-1; D is perhaps TRBD1 (5 bases). Germline V gene sequence: CDR1 SGHTA, CDR2 FQGNSA. V shed 4 bases and J shed 11 bases, with 14 bases lying between them. The CDR3 loop spans 12 amino acids. The CDR3 sequence is CASSYLGAGAFF. CDR3 nucleotide sequence: TGTGCCAGCAGCTACCTCGGGGCGGGGGCTTTCTTT. Drawing the rest from reference TRBV7-2 and TRBJ1-1, the complete variable domain is GAGVSQSPSNKVTEKGKDVELRCDPISGHTALYWYRQSLGQGLEFLIYFQGNSAPDKSGLPSDRFSAERTGGSVSTLTIQRTQQEDSAVYLCASSYLGAGAFFGQGTRLTVV.

The chain recombines TRBV28 with TRBJ2-7; D not resolved. The CDR3 extends over 11 amino acids. Germline V gene data show CDR1 as MDHEN and CDR2 as SYDVKM. Trimming took off 4 bases at V and 9 bases at J, with 10 bases between the two ends. The CDR3 DNA follows: TGTGCCAGCAGTTCCCCTAGAAGGCAGTACTTC. It translates to CASSSPRRQYF.

This clone showed up just once. The chain recombines TRBV28 with TRBJ2-7, with D tentatively TRBD2 (6 bases). The CDR3 is 15 amino acids. Germline values: CDR1 MDHEN, CDR2 SYDVKM. V gave up 6 bases and J gave up 0 bases, with 15 bases separating them. CDR3 loop: CASRETDYYSYEQYF. The CDR3 nucleotides read TGTGCCAGCAGGGAAACGGACTACTACTCCTACGAGCAGTACTTC.

The gene calls are TRBV21-1 and TRBJ2-1; the table names TRBD1, a call not compared with the DNA. TRBV21-1 has pseudogene status. This CDR3 has 18 residues. In DNA form, the CDR3 reads TGTGCCAGCAGCAAAGAGGTGACAGATCGGTCCCTGTACAATGAGCAGTTCTTC. This encodes CASSKEVTDRSLYNEQFF.

The chain employs TRBV29-1 and TRBJ2-5; 12 bases line up with TRBD1. Per germline, CDR1 SQVTM and CDR2 ANQGSEA. J was trimmed by 4 bases and V by 5 bases; bases with no gene match: 8. This CDR3 is built from 15 residues. CDR3 protein: CSVSTGTGGAETQYF. The CDR3, as DNA: TGCAGCGTTTCGACCGGGACAGGGGGCGCAGAGACCCAGTACTTC.

The rearrangement links TRBV7-2 to TRBJ2-7, with D tentatively TRBD2 (5 bases). V lost 0 bases, J lost 2 bases, and 14 bases lay in between. The CDR3 runs 16 residues. The germline V gene has CDR1 SGHTA and CDR2 FQGNSA. CDR3 DNA: TGTGCCAGCAGCTTAGCGCCGGCTAGCTCCACCTACGAGCAGTACTTC. Its translation: CASSLAPASSTYEQYF.

V and J are TRBV5-6 and TRBJ2-5; D might be TRBD1 (6 bases). Trimming stripped 1 base from V and 5 bases from J, with 12 bases between. The CDR3 spans 14 residues. Germline V gene lookup returns CDR1 SGHDT and CDR2 YYEEEE. The CDR3 DNA follows: TGTGCCAGCAGCTTGCCCGGGCAGGGGGAGACCCAGTACTTC. Its translation: CASSLPGQGETQYF.

The chain is built from TRBV27 and TRBJ1-1; TRBD1 matches 7 bases. There are 14 residues in the CDR3. Germline CDR1 MNHEY, CDR2 SMNVEV (reference sequence). The J segment lost 4 bases and the V segment lost 5 bases, leaving 7 bases of the junction unmatched. The CDR3 is CASSRQGWVTEAFF. CDR3 sequence (DNA): TGTGCCAGCAGTAGACAGGGATGGGTCACTGAAGCTTTCTTT.

V and J are TRBV2 and TRBJ2-7, with TRBD2 matching over 9 bases. The CDR3 loop spans 12 amino acids. Unmatched junction bases numbered 1, after V lost 8 bases and J lost 2 bases. Germline V gene sequence: CDR1 SNHLY, CDR2 FYNNEI. Here the CDR3 reads CASLAGTYEQYF. For the CDR3, the DNA is TGTGCCAGCCTAGCGGGAACCTACGAGCAGTACTTC.